This TCR beta chain is drawn from a study of shared clonotypes between healthy human individuals. The CDR3 consists of 15 residues. Germline CDR1 reads SGHRS; CDR2 reads YFSETQ. V lost 3 bases, J lost 4 bases, and 9 bases stayed unmatched. Findings of the study overall: Donors were few, which limited the genetic and exposure-history diversity represented.

Sequencing was performed with immunoSEQ multiplex PCR; in TCRdb, only in-frame clones are kept and a portion is missing. The sample lists roughly 500,000 clones, about 96% occurring once. For this clone: The antigen remains unidentified.

Researchers partitioned CD4+ cells into CD45RA+ naive and CD45RA-negative memory subsets. Sequencing input: naive CD4+ T cells sorted from blood. Subset defined: CD45RA+ positively selected. The receptor was isolated from a woman in her 30s in good health. The J gene is TRBJ1-1, the V gene TRBV5-1, with 7 bases lining up with TRBD1. CDR3 in DNA: TGCGCCAGCAGCTCAAAGACAGGGTCGAGCACTGAAGCTTTCTTT. Its protein product is CASSSKTGSSTEAFF.